The 10 T cell receptor beta chains listed next were all sequenced from one sample in a study of cytomegalovirus exposure and HLA in healthy donors. Primers: 60 Vbeta forward and 13 Jbeta reverse. The assay was immunoSEQ multiplex PCR, and TCRdb's table has in-frame clones only and misses some. The sample contains approximately 190,000 clones, around 87% of which appear only once. Sequenced sample: PBMCs. The receptors shown here come from a man aged 25-45 years in good health and CMV-seronegative.

The chain couples TRBV18 to TRBJ2-1; 9 bases align to TRBD1. This CDR3 comprises 15 residues. CDR1 is KGHSH and CDR2 is LQKENI in the germline V gene. Trimming cost V 3 bases and J 6 bases; bases outside gene matches: 6. CDR3 nucleotides: TGTGCCAGCTCACCTGGGACAGGGTTAACCAATGAGCAGTTCTTC. This translates into CASSPGTGLTNEQFF.

This clone was seen just once. The junction differs from germline at one of its ends, possibly a read error. V is TRBV7-7 and J is TRBJ2-1; 11 nucleotides agree with TRBD2. Germline V gives CDR1 SSHAT, CDR2 FNYEAQ (reference sequence). The CDR3 length is 16 residues. The chain's CDR3 is CASSQTGLAVNNEQFF. The CDR3 DNA reads as TGTGCTAGCAGCCAGACGGGACTAGCGGTCAACAATGAGCAGTTCTTC.

This clone occurred a few times. V gene TRBV5-1 combines with J gene TRBJ2-5; 8 nucleotides line up with TRBD2. The better agreement between TRBJ2-7 and the DNA end casts doubt on the J call. CDR1 is SGHRS, CDR2 YFSETQ, per germline. The CDR3 is 14 amino acids. The CDR3, as DNA: TGCGCCAGCAGCTGGACGGCGGGAGGTTACGAGCAGTACTTC. Its translation: CASSWTAGGYEQYF.

The chain uses TRBV14 and TRBJ1-1, with D unclear. Germline V gene sequence: CDR1 SGHDN, CDR2 FVKESK. The CDR3 extends over 15 amino acids. V was pared by 4 bases and J by 4 bases, with 16 bases between. The chain's CDR3 is CASSLPEGTVTEAFF. The CDR3 DNA follows: TGTGCCAGCAGCCTCCCAGAGGGCACGGTCACTGAAGCTTTCTTT.

The rearrangement uses TRBV30 and TRBJ1-2; no clear D gene. The CDR3 sequence is 13 residues long. Trimming pared 4 bases from V and 3 bases from J, leaving 12 bases between. Germline lookup yields CDR1 GTSNPN and CDR2 SVGIG (reference sequence). This CDR3 reads CAWNSQPYYGYTF. CDR3 bases: TGTGCCTGGAACAGCCAGCCGTACTATGGCTACACCTTC. Combining the CDR3 with reference TRBV30 and TRBJ1-2 gives the whole variable domain SQTIHQWPATLVQPVGSPLSLECTVEGTSNPNLYWYRQAAGRGLQLLFYSVGIGQISSEVPQNLSASRPQDRQFILSSKKLLLSDSGFYLCAWNSQPYYGYTFGSGTRLTVV.

V and J are TRBV7-2 and TRBJ2-4; 7 bases line up with TRBD1. Germline CDR1 is SGHTA and CDR2 is FQGNSA. The CDR3 runs 14 residues. V shed 5 bases and J 5 bases; nucleotides not matched to a gene: 6. The CDR3 sequence is CASSLGQAENIQYF. Here the CDR3 DNA reads TGTGCCAGCAGCCTCGGACAGGCAGAAAACATTCAGTACTTC. Full variable domain (missing parts from reference TRBV7-2 and TRBJ2-4): GAGVSQSPSNKVTEKGKDVELRCDPISGHTALYWYRQSLGQGLEFLIYFQGNSAPDKSGLPSDRFSAERTGGSVSTLTIQRTQQEDSAVYLCASSLGQAENIQYFGAGTRLSVL.

The chain links TRBV9 to TRBJ2-2, with D possibly being TRBD1 (6 bases). This CDR3 region has 15 residues. The ends were cut back, 4 bases at V and 2 bases at J, with 12 bases in the middle. The V gene's germline CDR1 is SGDLS and CDR2 YYNGEE. DNA for the CDR3: TGTGCCAGCAGCTTCCGGGACATCAACACCGGGGAGCTGTTTTTT. Its translation is CASSFRDINTGELFF.

The CDR3 nucleotides read TGTGCCAGCAGCCCCTCCTTTGAGACAGCGAGTTCCTATAATTCACCCCTCCACTTT. Its translation is CASSPSFETASSYNSPLHF. The chain links TRBV14 to TRBJ1-6, with D perhaps matching TRBD1 (5 bases). V lost 4 bases and J lost 1, with 20 bases in between. The germline CDR1 and CDR2 sequences are SGHDN and FVKESK. The CDR3 spans 19 residues.

This clone has more than one count but fewer than ten. The V and J genes are TRBV2 and TRBJ1-3, with D maybe TRBD1 (6 bases). Germline CDR1 is SNHLY and CDR2 is FYNNEI. The CDR3 is 12 residues long. Trimming pared 8 bases from V and 7 bases from J, leaving 12 bases between. CDR3 residues: CASSGRGNTIYF. Written as DNA, the CDR3 is TGTGCCAGCTCGGGGAGGGGGAACACCATATATTTT. Supplemented by reference TRBV2 and TRBJ1-3, the full variable domain reads EPEVTQTPSHQVTQMGQEVILRCVPISNHLYFYWYRQILGQKVEFLVSFYNNEISEKSEIFDDQFSVERPDGSNFTLKIRSTKLEDSAMYFCASSGRGNTIYFGEGSWLTVV.

The chain is built from TRBV7-9 and TRBJ2-4; D possibly corresponds to TRBD1 (5 bases). The V and J ends lost 1 base and 15 bases respectively, with 10 bases between them. The CDR3 has 11 amino acids. The V gene's germline CDR1 is SEHNR and CDR2 FQNEAQ (reference sequence). CDR3 sequence reads: CASSLVRVLYF. CDR3 bases: TGTGCCAGCAGCTTAGTCAGGGTATTGTACTTC.